This TCR beta chain was observed in a study of identifying expanded T cells in peripheral blood. The germline CDR1 and CDR2 sequences are MGHDK and SYGVNS. The V and J ends lost 4 bases and 4 bases, in that order; junction bases with no gene match: 7. The CDR3 has 14 amino acids. Collection occurred without any documented infections or immune events in donors. With regard to this clone: Antigen: not known.

Study-level points and caveats: Over around two and four weeks, about 17 and 20 clones changed, versus approximately 1.2 between replicates. Clone count variance between approximately two-week samples rose with total template count.

The assay was immunoSEQ multiplex PCR, and TCRdb's table has in-frame clones only and misses some. This table holds over 100,000 clones, about nine tenths found once. The chain couples TRBV25-1 to TRBJ2-7, with 7 positions matching TRBD2. The TCR originated in a person between 18 and 70 years old in good health. The source material was blood. CDR3 coding DNA: TGTGCCAGCAGTGGTGTGGGGGGGGAATACGAGCAGTACTTC. Encoded protein: CASSGVGGEYEQYF.